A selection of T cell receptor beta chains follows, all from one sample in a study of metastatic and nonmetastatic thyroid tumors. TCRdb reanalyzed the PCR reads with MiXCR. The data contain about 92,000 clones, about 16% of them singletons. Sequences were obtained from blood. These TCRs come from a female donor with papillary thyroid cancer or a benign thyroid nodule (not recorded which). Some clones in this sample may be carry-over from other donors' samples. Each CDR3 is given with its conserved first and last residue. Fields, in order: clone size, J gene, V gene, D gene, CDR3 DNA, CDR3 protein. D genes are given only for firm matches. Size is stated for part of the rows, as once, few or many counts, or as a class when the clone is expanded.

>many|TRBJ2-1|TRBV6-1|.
TGTGCCAGCAGTGAAGCGGCTCCCCAAGGTGAGCAGTTCTTC
CASSEAAPQGEQFF
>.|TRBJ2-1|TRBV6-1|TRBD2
TGTGCCAGCAGTGCCGGGACTACATGGAATGAGCATTTCTTC
CASSAGTTWNEHFF
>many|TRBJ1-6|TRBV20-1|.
TGCAGTGCTATACTGGGGTCTGTCTATTCACCCCTCCACTTT
CSAILGSVYSPLHF
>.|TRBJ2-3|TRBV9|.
TGTGCCAGCAGCTTATCCGGACAGTACGTAGATACGCAGTATTTT
CASSLSGQYVDTQYF
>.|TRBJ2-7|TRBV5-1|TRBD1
TGCGCCAGCAGCTTGGAAGGGACAGGGGCCTACGAGCAGTACTTC
CASSLEGTGAYEQYF
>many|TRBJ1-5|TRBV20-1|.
TGCAGTGCTAGAGACGGATATGGCAATCAGCCCCAGCATTTT
CSARDGYGNQPQHF
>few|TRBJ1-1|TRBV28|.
TGTGCCAGCCGGCCCACAGTACTGGGAGCTGAAGCTTTCTTT
CASRPTVLGAEAFF
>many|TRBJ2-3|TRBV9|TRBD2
TGTGCCAGCAGCGTAGATCTAGCGGGGGATACGCAGTATTTT
CASSVDLAGDTQYF
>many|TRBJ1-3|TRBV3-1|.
TGTGCCAGCAGCCAAGATCGGACAAGGAGAAACACCATATATTTT
CASSQDRTRRNTIYF
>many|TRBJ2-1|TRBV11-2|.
TGTGCCAGCAGCTTGGTTGACAATGAGCAGTTCTTC
CASSLVDNEQFF
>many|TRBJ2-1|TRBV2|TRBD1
TGTGCCAGCAGTGAAGGGTTGGGGACAGGTCTTATCTACAATGAGCAGTTCTTC
CASSEGLGTGLIYNEQFF
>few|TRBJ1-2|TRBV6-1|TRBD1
TGTGCCAGTCCCGGACAGGGAAGTAGCAGCTATGGCTACACCTTC
CASPGQGSSSYGYTF
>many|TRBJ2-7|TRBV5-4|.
TGTGCCAGCAGCTTGGGGGACGGGAGCTCCTACGAGCAGTACTTC
CASSLGDGSSYEQYF
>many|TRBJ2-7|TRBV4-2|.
TGTGCCAGCAGCCAAGAGTCAGGGAGTTCCTACGAGCAGTACTTC
CASSQESGSSYEQYF
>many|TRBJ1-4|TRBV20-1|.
TGCAGTGCTTCCACCCGAATGACAGCCATTAATGAAAAACTGTTTTTT
CSASTRMTAINEKLFF
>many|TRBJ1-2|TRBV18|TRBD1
TGTGCCAGCTCACTCATCAGGGGGCCAGACTATGGCTACACCTTC
CASSLIRGPDYGYTF
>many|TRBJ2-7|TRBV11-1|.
TGTGCCAGCAGCCGGTCCCTCGGGGACACCTACTACGAGCAGTACTTC
CASSRSLGDTYYEQYF
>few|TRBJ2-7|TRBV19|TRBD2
TGTGCCAGTAGTTCCAGAGCGGGAAGCTCCTACGAGCAGTACTTC
CASSSRAGSSYEQYF
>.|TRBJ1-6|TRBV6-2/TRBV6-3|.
TGTGCCAGCAGTTCACTGGCCGGGACCCTAAATTCACCCCTCCACTTT
CASSSLAGTLNSPLHF
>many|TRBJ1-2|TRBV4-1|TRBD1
TGCGCCAGCAGCCAAGGGGACAGGGGGCATAAGGCTGGCTACACCTTC
CASSQGDRGHKAGYTF
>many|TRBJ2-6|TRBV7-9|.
TGTGCCAGCAGCTTAGGAGAAGGGGCCAACGTCCTGACTTTC
CASSLGEGANVLTF
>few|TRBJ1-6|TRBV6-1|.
TGTGCCAGCAGTACCACCTATAATTCACACCTACACTTT
CASSTTYNSHLHF
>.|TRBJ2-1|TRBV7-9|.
TGTGCCAGCAGCGCCGGGACCCCGCCTGAGCAGTTCTTC
CASSAGTPPEQFF
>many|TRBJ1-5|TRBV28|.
TGTGCCAGCAGTCCGGTCCCGGGCCAGCCCCAGCATTTT
CASSPVPGQPQHF
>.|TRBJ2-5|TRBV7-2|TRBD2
TGTGCCACCAGCACAGCGGGGTGGCTTATGGAGACCCAGTACTTC
CATSTAGWLMETQYF
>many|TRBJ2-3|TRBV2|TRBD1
TGTGCCAGCAGTGAGAAAGCCGGGACAGGGTACACAGATACGCAGTATTTT
CASSEKAGTGYTDTQYF
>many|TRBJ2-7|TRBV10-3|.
TGTGCCATCAGTGAGTCGCGCAGCAACCACTACGAGCAGTACTTC
CAISESRSNHYEQYF
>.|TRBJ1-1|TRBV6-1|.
TGTGCCAGCAGCCTAACATGGGACACCGAAGCTTTCTTT
CASSLTWDTEAFF
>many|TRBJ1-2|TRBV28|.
TGTGCCAGCAGCCAAGCCCTCCCGGCTAACTATGGCTACACCTTC
CASSQALPANYGYTF
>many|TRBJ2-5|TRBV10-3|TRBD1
TGTGCCATCAGTGAGGGACAGGGGGAGACCCAGTACTTC
CAISEGQGETQYF
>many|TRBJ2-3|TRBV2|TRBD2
TGTGCCGAAGGCGGGGGGGCAACAGATACGCAGTATTTT
CAEGGGATDTQYF
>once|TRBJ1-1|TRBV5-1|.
TGCGCCAGCAGCTTGTGCCCGAACACTGAACCTTTCTTT
CASSLCPNTEPFF